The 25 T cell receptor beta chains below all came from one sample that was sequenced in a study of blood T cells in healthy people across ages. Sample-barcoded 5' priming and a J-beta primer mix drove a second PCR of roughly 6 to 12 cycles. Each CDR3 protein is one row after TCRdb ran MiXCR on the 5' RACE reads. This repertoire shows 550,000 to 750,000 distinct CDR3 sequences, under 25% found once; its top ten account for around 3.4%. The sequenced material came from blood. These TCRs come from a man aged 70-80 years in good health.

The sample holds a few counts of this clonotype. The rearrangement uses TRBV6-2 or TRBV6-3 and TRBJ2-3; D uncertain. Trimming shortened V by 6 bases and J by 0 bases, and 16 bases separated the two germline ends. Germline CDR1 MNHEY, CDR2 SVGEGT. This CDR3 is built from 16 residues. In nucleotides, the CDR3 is TGTGCCAGCAGCCCCCTGACTGCCCCTAGCACAGATACGCAGTATTTT. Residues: CASSPLTAPSTDTQYF.

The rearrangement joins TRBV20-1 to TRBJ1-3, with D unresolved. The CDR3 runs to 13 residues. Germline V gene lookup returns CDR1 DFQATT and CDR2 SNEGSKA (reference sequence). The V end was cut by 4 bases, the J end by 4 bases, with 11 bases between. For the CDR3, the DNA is TGCAGTGCTACGGACGGTAACGGAAACACCATATATTTT. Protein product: CSATDGNGNTIYF.

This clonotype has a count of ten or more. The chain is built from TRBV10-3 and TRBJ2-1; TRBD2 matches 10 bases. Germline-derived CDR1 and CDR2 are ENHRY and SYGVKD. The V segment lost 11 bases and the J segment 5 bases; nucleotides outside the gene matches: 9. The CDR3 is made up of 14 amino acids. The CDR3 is CAASRAGGDNEQFF. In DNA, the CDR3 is TGTGCCGCCTCTCGAGCGGGAGGGGACAATGAGCAGTTCTTC.

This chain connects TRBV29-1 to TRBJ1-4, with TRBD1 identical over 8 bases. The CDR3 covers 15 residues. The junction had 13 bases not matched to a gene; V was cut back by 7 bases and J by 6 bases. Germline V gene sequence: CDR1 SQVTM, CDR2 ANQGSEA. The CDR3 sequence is CSARTGPAIDEKLFF. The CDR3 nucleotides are TGCAGCGCTCGGACAGGGCCCGCCATCGATGAAAAACTGTTTTTT.

In nucleotides, the CDR3 is TGTGCCAGCAGCCAAGTGTTCAGCAATCAGCCCCAGCATTTT. Protein product: CASSQVFSNQPQHF. V gene TRBV3-1 combines with J gene TRBJ1-5; D unclear. The V gene lost 1 base and the J gene lost 1 base, with 5 bases spanning the gap. This CDR3 is built from 14 residues. Looked up from germline, CDR1 is LGHDT and CDR2 is YNNKEL (reference sequence).

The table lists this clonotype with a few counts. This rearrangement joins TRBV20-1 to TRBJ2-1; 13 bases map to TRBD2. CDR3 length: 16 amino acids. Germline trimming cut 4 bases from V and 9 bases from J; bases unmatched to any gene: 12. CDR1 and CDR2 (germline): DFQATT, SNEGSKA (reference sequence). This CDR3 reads CSATTSGRPGASEQFF. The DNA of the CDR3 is TGCAGTGCTACGACTAGCGGGAGGCCGGGGGCTTCTGAGCAGTTCTTC.

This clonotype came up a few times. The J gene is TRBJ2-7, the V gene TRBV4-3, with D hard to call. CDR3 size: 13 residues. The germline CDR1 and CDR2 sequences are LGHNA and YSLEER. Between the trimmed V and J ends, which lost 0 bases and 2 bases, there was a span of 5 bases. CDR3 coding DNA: TGCGCCAGCAGCCAAGATATGCCCTACGAGCAGTACTTC. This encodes CASSQDMPYEQYF.

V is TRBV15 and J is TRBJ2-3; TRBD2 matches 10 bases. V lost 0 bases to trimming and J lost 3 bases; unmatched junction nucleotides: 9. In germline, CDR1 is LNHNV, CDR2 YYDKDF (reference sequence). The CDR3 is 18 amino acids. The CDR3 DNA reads TGTGCCACCAGCAGAGATTCGGGAGCGGGAGGGCCGACAGATACGCAGTATTTT. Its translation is CATSRDSGAGGPTDTQYF.

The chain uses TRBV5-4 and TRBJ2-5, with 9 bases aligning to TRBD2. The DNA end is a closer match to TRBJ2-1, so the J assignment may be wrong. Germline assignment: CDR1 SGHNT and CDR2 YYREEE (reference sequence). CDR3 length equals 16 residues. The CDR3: CASSLGVGGRAHEQFF. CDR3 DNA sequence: TGTGCCAGCAGCTTGGGGGTTGGCGGGAGGGCCCATGAGCAGTTCTTC.

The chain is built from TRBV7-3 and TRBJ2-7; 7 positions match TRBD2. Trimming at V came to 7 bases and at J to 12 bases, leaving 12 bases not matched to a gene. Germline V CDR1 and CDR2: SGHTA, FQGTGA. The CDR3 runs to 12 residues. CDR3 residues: CASNHGAGVLYF. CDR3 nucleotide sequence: TGTGCCAGCAACCATGGGGCGGGAGTCTTGTACTTC.

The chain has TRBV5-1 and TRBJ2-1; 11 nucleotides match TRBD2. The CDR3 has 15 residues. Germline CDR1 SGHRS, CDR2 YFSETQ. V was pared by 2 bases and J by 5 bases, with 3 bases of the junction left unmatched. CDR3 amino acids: CASSFTSGRNNEQFF. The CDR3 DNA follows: TGCGCCAGCAGCTTCACTAGCGGGAGAAACAATGAGCAGTTCTTC.

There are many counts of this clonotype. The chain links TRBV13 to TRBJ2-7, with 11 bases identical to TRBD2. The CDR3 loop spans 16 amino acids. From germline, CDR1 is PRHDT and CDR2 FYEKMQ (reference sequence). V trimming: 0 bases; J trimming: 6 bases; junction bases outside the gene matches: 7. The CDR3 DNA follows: TGTGCCAGCAGCTTAGGCAGGAGGCTAGCGGGAGGCGAGCAGTACTTC. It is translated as CASSLGRRLAGGEQYF.

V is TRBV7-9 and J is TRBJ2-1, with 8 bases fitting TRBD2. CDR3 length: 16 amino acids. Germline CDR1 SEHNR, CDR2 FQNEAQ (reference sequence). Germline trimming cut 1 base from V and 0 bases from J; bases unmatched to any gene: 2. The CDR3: CASSLGRGGSYNEQFF. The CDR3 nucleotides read TGTGCCAGCAGCTTAGGACGGGGGGGCTCCTACAATGAGCAGTTCTTC.

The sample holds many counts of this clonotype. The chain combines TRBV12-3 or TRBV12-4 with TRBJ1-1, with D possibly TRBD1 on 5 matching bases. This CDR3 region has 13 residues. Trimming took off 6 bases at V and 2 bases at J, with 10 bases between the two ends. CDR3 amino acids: CASRIRDNTEAFF. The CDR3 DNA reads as TGTGCCAGCAGGATCCGGGACAACACTGAAGCTTTCTTT.

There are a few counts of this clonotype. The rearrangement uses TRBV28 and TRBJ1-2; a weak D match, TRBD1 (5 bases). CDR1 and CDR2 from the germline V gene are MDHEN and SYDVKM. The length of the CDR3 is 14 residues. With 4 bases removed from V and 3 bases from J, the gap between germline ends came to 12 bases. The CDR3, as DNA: TGTGCCAGCAGTTACGGGGCGGCGGACTATGGCTACACCTTC. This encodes CASSYGAADYGYTF.

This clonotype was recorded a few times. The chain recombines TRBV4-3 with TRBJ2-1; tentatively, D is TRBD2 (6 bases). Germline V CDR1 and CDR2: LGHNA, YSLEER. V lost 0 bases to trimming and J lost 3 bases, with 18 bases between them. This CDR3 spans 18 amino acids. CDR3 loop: CASSQDHLGGIGYNEQFF. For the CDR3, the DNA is TGCGCCAGCAGCCAAGACCATTTGGGCGGGATTGGCTACAATGAGCAGTTCTTC.

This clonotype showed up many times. In DNA form, the CDR3 reads TGTGCCAGCAGCTACAGGGTTCAAGAGACCCAGTACTTC. This sequence encodes CASSYRVQETQYF. The V gene is TRBV7-9, the J gene TRBJ2-5; D is possibly TRBD1 (6 bases). Per the germline V gene, CDR1 is SEHNR and CDR2 is FQNEAQ (reference sequence). V gave up 4 bases and J gave up 2 bases, with 8 bases separating them. The CDR3 length is 13 residues.

CDR3 sequence (DNA): TGTGCTAGTGGTTTGAAAACAACTAATGAAAAACTGTTTTTT. Amino acids: CASGLKTTNEKLFF. The V call is TRBV12-5, the J call TRBJ1-4; D not resolved. V dropped 2 bases and J dropped 0 bases, with 4 bases sitting between them. The CDR3 sequence is 14 residues long. Germline V CDR1 and CDR2: LGHNT, FRNRAP.

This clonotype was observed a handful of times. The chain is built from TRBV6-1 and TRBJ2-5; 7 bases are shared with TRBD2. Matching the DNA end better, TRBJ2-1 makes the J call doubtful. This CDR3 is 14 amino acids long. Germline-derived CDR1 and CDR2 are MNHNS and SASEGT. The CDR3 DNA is TGTGCCAGCAGTGAAGTGGCGGGAGTCAATGAGCAGTTCTTC. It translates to CASSEVAGVNEQFF.

Here the CDR3 reads CSARRTGGSIYGYTF. The CDR3 coding sequence is TGCAGTGCTAGAAGAACAGGAGGTTCGATCTATGGCTACACCTTC. The chain is built from TRBV20-1 and TRBJ1-2, with a tentative D call TRBD1 (5 bases). Germline CDR1 reads DFQATT; CDR2 reads SNEGSKA (reference sequence). Trimming left V 2 bases short and J 4 bases short, with 17 bases between. This CDR3 is 15 amino acids long.

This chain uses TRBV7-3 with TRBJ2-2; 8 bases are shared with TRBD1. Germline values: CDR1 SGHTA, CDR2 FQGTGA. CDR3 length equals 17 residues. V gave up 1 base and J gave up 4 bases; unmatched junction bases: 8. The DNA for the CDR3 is TGTGCCAGCAGCTTAAGGGGACAGGAGGACCTCACCGGGGAGCTGTTTTTT. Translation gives CASSLRGQEDLTGELFF. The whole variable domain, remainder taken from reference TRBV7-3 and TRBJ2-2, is GAGVSQTPSNKVTEKGKYVELRCDPISGHTALYWYRQSLGQGPEFLIYFQGTGAADDSGLPNDRFFAVRPEGSVSTLKIQRTERGDSAVYLCASSLRGQEDLTGELFFGEGSRLTVL.

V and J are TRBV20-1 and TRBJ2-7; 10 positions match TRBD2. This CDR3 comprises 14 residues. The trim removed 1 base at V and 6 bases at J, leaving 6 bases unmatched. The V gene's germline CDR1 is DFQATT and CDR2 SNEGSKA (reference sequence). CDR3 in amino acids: CSARGSGRVFEQYF. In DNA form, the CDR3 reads TGCAGTGCTAGAGGAAGCGGGAGGGTTTTCGAGCAGTACTTC.

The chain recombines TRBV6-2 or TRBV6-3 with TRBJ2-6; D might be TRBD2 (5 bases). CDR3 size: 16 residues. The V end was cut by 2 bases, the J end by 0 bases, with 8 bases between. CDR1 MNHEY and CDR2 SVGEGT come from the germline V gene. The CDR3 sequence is CASSYERTSGANVLTF. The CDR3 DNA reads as TGTGCCAGCAGTTACGAGCGGACCTCTGGGGCCAACGTCCTGACTTTC.

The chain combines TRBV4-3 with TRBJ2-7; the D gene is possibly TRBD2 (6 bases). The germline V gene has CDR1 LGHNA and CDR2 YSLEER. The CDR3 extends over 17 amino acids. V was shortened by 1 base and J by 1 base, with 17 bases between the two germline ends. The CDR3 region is CASSQVGPSRESYEQYF. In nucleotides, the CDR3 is TGCGCCAGCAGCCAAGTGGGTCCCTCACGGGAGTCCTACGAGCAGTACTTC.

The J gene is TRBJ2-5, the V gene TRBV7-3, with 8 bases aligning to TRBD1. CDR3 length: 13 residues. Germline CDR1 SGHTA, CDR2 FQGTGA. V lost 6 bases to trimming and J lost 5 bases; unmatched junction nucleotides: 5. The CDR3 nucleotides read TGTGCCAGCAGTCACACAGGGGGGGAGACCCAGTACTTC. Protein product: CASSHTGGETQYF. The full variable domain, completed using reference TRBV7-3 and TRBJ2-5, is GAGVSQTPSNKVTEKGKYVELRCDPISGHTALYWYRQSLGQGPEFLIYFQGTGAADDSGLPNDRFFAVRPEGSVSTLKIQRTERGDSAVYLCASSHTGGETQYFGPGTRLLVL.